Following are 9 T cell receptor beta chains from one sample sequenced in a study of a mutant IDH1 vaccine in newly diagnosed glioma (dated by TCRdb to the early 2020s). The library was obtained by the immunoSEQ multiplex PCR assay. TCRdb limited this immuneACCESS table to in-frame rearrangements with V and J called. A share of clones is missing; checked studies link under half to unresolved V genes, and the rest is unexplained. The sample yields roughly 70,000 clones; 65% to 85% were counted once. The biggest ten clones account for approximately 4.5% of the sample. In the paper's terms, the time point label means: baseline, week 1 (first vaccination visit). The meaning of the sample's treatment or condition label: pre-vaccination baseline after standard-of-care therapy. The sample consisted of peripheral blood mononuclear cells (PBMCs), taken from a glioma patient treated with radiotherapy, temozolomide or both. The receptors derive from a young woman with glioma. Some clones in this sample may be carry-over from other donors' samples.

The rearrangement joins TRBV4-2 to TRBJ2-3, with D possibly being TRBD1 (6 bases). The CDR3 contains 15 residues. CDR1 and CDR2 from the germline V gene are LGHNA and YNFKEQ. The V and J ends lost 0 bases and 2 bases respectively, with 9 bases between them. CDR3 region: CASSQDQGNTDTQYF. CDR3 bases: TGTGCCAGCAGCCAAGACCAGGGGAACACAGATACGCAGTATTTT.

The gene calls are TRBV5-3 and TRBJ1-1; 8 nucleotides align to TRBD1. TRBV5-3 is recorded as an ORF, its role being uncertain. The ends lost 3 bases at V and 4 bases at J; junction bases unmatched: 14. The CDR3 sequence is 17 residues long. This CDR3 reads CARSSPEKQGDGTEAFF. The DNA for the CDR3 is TGTGCCAGAAGCTCTCCAGAGAAACAGGGGGACGGCACTGAAGCTTTCTTT.

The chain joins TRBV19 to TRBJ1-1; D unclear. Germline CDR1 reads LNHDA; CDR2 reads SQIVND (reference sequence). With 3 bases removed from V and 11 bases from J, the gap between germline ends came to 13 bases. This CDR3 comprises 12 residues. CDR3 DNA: TGTGCCAGTAGTATTCACCAAGGAAAGGCTTTCTTT. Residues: CASSIHQGKAFF. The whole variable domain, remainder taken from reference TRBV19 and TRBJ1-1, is DGGITQSPKYLFRKEGQNVTLSCEQNLNHDAMYWYRQDPGQGLRLIYYSQIVNDFQKGDIAEGYSVSREKKESFPLTVTSAQKNPTAFYLCASSIHQGKAFFGQGTRLTVV.

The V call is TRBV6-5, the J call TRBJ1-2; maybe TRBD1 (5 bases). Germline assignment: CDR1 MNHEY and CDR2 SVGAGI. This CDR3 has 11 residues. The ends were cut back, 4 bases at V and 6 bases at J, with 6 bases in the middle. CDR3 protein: CASSSGNGYTF. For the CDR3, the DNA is TGTGCCAGCAGTTCAGGGAATGGCTACACCTTC.

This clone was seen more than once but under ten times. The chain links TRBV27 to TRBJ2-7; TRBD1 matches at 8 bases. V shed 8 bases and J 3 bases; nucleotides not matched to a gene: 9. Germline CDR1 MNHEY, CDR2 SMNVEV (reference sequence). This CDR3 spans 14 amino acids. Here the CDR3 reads CASGPGQAIYEQYF. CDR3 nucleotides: TGTGCCAGCGGTCCGGGACAGGCAATCTACGAGCAGTACTTC.

DNA of the CDR3: TGTGCCAGCAGCCGAAAGGAGCTGTCCCACGAGCAGTACTTC. Its translation: CASSRKELSHEQYF. This chain connects TRBV7-9 to TRBJ2-7, with D unresolved. Germline values: CDR1 SEHNR, CDR2 FQNEAQ (reference sequence). The CDR3 consists of 14 residues. V lost 5 bases to trimming and J lost 5 bases, with 16 bases between them.

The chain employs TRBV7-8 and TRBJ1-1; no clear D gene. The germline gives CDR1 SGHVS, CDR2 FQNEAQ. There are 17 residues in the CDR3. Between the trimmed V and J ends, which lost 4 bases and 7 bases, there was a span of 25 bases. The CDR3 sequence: CASSSSSLFLGPDEAFF. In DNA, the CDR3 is TGTGCCAGCAGCTCCAGTAGCTTATTCCTAGGGCCGGATGAAGCTTTCTTT.

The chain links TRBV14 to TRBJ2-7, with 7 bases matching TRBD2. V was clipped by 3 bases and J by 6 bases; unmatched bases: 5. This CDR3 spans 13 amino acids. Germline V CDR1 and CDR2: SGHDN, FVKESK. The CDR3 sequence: CASSQLADLEQYF. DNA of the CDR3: TGTGCCAGCAGCCAGCTAGCGGACCTCGAGCAGTACTTC.

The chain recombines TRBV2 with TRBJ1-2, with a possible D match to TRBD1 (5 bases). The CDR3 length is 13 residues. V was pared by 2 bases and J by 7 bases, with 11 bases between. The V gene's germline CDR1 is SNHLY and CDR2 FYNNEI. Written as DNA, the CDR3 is TGTGCCAGCAGTGAAATGGGGGGATTTGGCTACACCTTC. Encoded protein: CASSEMGGFGYTF.